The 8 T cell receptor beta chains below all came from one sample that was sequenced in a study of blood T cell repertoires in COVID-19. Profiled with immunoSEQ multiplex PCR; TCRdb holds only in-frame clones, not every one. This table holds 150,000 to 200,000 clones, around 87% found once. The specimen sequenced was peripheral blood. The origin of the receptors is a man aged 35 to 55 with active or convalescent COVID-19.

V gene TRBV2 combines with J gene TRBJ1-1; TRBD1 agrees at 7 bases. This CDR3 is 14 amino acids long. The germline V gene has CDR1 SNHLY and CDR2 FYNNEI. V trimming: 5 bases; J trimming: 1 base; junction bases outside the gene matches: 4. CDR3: CASSSGQENTEAFF. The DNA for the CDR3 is TGTGCCAGCAGTTCCGGACAGGAGAACACTGAAGCTTTCTTT.

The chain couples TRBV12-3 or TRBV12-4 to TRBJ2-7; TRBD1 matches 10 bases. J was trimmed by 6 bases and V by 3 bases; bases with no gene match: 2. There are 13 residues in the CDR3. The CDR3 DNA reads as TGTGCCAGCAGTTTCGGGACAGGGGTCGAGCAGTACTTC. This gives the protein CASSFGTGVEQYF.

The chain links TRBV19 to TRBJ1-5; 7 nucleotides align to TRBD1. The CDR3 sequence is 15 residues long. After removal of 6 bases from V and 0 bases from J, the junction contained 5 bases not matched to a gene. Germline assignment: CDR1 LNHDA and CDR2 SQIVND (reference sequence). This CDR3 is CASRVTGHSNQPQHF. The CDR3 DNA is TGTGCCAGTAGGGTGACAGGGCATAGCAATCAGCCCCAGCATTTT.

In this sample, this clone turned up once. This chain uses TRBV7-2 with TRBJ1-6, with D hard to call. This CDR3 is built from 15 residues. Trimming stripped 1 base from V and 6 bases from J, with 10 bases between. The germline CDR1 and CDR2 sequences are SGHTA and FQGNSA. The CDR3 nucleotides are TGTGCCAGCAGCTTAGATGGCCAGGCTAATTCACCCCTCCACTTT. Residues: CASSLDGQANSPLHF.

This CDR3 reads CASSQGQGIYGYTF. The CDR3 coding sequence is TGTGCCAGCAGTCAGGGACAGGGGATCTATGGCTACACCTTC. The rearrangement joins TRBV6-5 to TRBJ1-2; 10 nucleotides match TRBD1. With V trimmed by 5 bases and J by 4 bases, 4 bases remained unmatched. The CDR3 is 14 residues long. CDR1 is MNHEY and CDR2 is SVGAGI in the germline V gene.

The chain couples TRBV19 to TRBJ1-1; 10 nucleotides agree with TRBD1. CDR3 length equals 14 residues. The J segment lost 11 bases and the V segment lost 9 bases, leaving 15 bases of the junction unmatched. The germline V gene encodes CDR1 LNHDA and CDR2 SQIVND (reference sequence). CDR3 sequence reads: CASSGDRGQFGAFF. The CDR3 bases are TGTGCCAGCTCCGGGGACAGGGGCCAGTTCGGGGCTTTCTTT.

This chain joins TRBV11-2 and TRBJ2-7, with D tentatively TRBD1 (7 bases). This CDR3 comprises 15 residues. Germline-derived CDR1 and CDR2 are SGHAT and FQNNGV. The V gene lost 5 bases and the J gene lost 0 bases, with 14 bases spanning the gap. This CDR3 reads CASSITGDSSYEQYF. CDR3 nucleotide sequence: TGTGCCAGCAGCATTACGGGGGACAGCTCCTACGAGCAGTACTTC. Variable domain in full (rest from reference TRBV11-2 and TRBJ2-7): EAGVAQSPRYKIIEKRQSVAFWCNPISGHATLYWYQQILGQGPKLLIQFQNNGVVDDSQLPKDRFSAERLKGVDSTLKIQPAKLEDSAVYLCASSITGDSSYEQYFGPGTRLTVT.

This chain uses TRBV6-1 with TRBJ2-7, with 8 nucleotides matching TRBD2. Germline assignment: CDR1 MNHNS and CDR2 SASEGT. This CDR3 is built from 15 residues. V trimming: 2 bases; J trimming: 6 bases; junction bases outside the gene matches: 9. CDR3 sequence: CASSEQTGTSVEQYF. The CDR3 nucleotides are TGTGCCAGCAGTGAACAAACCGGGACTAGTGTCGAGCAGTACTTC.